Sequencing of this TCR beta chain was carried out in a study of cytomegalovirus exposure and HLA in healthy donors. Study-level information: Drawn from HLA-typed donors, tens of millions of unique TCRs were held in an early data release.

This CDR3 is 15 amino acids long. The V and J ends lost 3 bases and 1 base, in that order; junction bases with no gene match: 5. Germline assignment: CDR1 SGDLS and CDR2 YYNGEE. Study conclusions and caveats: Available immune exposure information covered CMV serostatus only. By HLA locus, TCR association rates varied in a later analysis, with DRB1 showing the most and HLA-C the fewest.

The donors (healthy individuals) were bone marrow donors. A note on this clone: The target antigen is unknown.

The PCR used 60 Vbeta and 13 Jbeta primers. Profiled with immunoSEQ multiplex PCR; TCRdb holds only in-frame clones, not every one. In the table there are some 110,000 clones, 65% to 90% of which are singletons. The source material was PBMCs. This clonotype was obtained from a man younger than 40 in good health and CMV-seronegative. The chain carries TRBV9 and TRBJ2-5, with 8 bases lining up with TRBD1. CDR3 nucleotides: TGTGCCAGCAGCGCGCAGGGGACAGGCCAAGAGACCCAGTACTTC. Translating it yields CASSAQGTGQETQYF.